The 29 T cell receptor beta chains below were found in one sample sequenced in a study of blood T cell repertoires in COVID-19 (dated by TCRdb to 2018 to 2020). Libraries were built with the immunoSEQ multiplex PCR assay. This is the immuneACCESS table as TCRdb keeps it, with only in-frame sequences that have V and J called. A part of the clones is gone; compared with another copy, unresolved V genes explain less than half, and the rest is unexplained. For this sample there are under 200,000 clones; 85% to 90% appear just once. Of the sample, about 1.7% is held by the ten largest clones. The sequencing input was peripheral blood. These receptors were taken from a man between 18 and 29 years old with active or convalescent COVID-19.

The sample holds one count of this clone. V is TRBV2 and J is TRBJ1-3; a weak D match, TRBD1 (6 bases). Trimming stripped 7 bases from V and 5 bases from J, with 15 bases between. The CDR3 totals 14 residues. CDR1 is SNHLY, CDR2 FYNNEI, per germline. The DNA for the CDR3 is TGTGCCAGCATGATACAGGGTTTGCGAAACACCATATATTTT. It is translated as CASMIQGLRNTIYF. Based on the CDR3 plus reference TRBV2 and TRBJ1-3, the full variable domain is EPEVTQTPSHQVTQMGQEVILRCVPISNHLYFYWYRQILGQKVEFLVSFYNNEISEKSEIFDDQFSVERPDGSNFTLKIRSTKLEDSAMYFCASMIQGLRNTIYFGEGSWLTVV.

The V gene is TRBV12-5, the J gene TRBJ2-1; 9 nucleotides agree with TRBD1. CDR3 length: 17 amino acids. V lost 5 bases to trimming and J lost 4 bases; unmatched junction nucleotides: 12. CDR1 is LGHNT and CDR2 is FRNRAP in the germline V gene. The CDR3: CASGLTTGTGPYNEQFF. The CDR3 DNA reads TGTGCTAGTGGTCTAACCACCGGGACAGGGCCTTACAATGAGCAGTTCTTC.

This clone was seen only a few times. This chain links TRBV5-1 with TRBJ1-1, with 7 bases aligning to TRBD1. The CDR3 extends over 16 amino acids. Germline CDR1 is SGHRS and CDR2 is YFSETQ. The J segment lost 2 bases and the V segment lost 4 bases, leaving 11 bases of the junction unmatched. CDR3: CASSHRGPLGNTEAFF. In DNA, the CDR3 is TGCGCCAGCAGCCACAGGGGACCCCTCGGAAACACTGAAGCTTTCTTT.

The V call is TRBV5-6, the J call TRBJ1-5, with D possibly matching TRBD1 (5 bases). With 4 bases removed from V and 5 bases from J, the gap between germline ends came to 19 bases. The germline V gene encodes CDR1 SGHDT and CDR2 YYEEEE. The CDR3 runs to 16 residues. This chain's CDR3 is CASSLFSGNPDQPQHF. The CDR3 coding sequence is TGTGCCAGCAGCCTTTTCTCAGGGAACCCTGATCAGCCCCAGCATTTT.

The CDR3 loop reads CASSRRLSYEQYF. CDR3 nucleotide sequence: TGTGCCAGCAGTCGAAGACTATCCTACGAGCAGTACTTC. The chain links TRBV6-5 to TRBJ2-7; D might be TRBD2 (5 bases). The CDR3 is 13 amino acids. Trimming pared 5 bases from V and 1 base from J, leaving 9 bases between. Germline V CDR1 and CDR2: MNHEY, SVGAGI.

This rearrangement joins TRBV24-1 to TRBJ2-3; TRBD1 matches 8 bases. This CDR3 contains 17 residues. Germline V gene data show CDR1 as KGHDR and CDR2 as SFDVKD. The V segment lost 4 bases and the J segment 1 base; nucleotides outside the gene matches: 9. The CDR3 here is CATSDRGQGKGTDTQYF. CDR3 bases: TGTGCCACCAGTGACCGTGGACAGGGTAAGGGCACAGATACGCAGTATTTT.

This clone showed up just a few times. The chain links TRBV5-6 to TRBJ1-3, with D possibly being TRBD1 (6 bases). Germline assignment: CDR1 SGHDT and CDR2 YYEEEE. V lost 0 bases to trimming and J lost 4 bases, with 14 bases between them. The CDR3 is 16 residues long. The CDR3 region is CASSLDRVIPGNTIYF. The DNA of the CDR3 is TGTGCCAGCAGCTTGGACAGGGTTATCCCCGGAAACACCATATATTTT.

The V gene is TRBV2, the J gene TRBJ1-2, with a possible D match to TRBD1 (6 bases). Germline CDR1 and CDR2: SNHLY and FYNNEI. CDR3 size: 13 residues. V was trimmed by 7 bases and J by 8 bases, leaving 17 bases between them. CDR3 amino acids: CASIRTDSGGYTF. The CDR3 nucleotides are TGTGCCAGCATCAGGACAGACTCGGGGGGCTACACCTTC.

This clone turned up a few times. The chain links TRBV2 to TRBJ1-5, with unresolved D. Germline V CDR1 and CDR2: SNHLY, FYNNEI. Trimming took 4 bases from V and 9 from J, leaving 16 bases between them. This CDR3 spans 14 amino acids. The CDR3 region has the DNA TGTGCCAGCAGTGTAGCGGACTCCATCGGGCCCCAGCATTTT. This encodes CASSVADSIGPQHF.

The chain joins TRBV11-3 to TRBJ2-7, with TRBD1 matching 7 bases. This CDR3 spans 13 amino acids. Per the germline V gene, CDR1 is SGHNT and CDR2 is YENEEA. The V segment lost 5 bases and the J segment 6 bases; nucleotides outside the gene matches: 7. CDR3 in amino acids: CASSPYRGGEQYF. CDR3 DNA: TGTGCCAGCAGCCCGTACAGGGGTGGCGAGCAGTACTTC. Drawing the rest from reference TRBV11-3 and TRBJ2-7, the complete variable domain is EAGVVQSPRYKIIEKKQPVAFWCNPISGHNTLYWYLQNLGQGPELLIRYENEEAVDDSQLPKDRFSAERLKGVDSTLKIQPAELGDSAVYLCASSPYRGGEQYFGPGTRLTVT.

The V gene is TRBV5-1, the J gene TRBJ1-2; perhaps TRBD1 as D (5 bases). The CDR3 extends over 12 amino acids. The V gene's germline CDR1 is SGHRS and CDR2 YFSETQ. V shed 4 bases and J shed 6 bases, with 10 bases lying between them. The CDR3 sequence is CASSIGTDGYTF. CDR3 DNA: TGCGCCAGCAGCATTGGGACTGATGGCTACACCTTC.

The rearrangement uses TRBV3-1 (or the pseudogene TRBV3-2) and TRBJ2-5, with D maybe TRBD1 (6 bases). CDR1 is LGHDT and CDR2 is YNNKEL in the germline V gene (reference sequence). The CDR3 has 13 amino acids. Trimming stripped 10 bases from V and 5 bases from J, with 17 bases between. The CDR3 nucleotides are TGTGCCACCGCGCTGGGGGCGCGCGAGACCCAGTACTTC. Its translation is CATALGARETQYF.

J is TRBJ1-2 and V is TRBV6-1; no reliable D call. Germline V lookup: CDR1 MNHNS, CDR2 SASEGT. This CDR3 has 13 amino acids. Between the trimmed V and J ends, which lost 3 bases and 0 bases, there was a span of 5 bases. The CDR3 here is CASSDQANYGYTF. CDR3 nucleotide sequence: TGTGCCAGCAGTGACCAGGCTAACTATGGCTACACCTTC.

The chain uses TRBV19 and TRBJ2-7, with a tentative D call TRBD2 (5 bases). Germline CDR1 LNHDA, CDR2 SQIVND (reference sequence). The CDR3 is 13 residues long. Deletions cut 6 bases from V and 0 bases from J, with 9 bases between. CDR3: CASSPLDSYEQYF. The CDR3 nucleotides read TGTGCCAGTAGCCCACTAGACTCCTACGAGCAGTACTTC.

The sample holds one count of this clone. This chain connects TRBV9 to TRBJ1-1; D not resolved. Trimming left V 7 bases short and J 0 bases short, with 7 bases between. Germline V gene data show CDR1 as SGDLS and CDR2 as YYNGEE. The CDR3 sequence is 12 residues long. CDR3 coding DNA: TGTGCCAGCGGGCCAGTGAACACTGAAGCTTTCTTT. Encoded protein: CASGPVNTEAFF.

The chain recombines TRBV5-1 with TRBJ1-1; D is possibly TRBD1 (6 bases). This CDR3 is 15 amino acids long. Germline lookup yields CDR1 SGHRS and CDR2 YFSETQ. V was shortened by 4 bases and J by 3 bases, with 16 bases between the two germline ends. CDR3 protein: CASSVYRVGDTEAFF. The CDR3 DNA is TGCGCCAGCAGCGTCTACAGGGTGGGGGACACTGAAGCTTTCTTT.

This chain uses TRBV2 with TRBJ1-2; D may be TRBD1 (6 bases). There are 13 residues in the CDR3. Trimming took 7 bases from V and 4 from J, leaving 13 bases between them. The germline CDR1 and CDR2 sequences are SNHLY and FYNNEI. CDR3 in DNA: TGTGCCAGCATCATGGGACAATTCTATGGCTACACCTTC. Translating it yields CASIMGQFYGYTF.

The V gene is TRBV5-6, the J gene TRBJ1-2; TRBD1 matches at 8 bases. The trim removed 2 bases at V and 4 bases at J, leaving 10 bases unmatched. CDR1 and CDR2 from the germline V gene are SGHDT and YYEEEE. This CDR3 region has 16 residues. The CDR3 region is CASSLLRDRLPYGYTF. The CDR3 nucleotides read TGTGCCAGCAGCTTACTACGGGACAGGCTGCCCTATGGCTACACCTTC.

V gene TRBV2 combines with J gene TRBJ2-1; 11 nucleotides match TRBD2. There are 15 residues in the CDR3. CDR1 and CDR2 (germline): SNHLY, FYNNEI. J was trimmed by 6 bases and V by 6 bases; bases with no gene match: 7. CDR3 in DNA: TGTGCCAGCAGCATACTAGCGGGGGCTGCCAATGAGCAGTTCTTC. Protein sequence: CASSILAGAANEQFF.

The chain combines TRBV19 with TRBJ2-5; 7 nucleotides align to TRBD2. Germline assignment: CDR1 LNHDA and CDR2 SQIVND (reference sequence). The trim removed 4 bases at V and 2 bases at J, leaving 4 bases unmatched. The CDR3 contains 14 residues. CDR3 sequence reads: CASSTPGLQETQYF. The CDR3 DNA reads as TGTGCCAGTAGTACCCCGGGACTACAAGAGACCCAGTACTTC.

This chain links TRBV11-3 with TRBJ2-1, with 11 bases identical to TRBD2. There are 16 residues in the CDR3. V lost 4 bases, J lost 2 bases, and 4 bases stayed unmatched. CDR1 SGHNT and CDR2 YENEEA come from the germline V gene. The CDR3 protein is CASSSSTSGAYNEQFF. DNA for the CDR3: TGTGCCAGCAGCTCATCGACTAGCGGGGCCTACAATGAGCAGTTCTTC. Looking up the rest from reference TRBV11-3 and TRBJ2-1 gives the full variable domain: EAGVVQSPRYKIIEKKQPVAFWCNPISGHNTLYWYLQNLGQGPELLIRYENEEAVDDSQLPKDRFSAERLKGVDSTLKIQPAELGDSAVYLCASSSSTSGAYNEQFFGPGTRLTVL.

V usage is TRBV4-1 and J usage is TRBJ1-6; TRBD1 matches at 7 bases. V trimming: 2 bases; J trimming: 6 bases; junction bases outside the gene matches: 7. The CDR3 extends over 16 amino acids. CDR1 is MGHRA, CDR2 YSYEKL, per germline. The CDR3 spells CASSQKQGFGNSPLHF. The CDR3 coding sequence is TGCGCCAGCAGCCAAAAACAGGGGTTTGGTAATTCACCCCTCCACTTT.

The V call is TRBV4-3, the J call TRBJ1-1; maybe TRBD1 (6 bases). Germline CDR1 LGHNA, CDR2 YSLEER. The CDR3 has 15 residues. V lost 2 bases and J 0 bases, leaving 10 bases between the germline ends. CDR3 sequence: CASSQYQGLNTEAFF. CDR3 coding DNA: TGCGCCAGCAGCCAATATCAGGGGCTGAACACTGAAGCTTTCTTT.

Here the CDR3 reads CASSPGQDYGYTF. CDR3 coding DNA: TGTGCCAGCAGCCCGGGACAGGACTATGGCTACACCTTC. The chain has TRBV6-6 and TRBJ1-2, with TRBD1 matching 8 bases. Per germline, CDR1 MNHNY and CDR2 SVGAGI (reference sequence). V shed 6 bases, J shed 3 bases, and the junction held 3 bases outside the gene matches. This CDR3 has 13 amino acids.

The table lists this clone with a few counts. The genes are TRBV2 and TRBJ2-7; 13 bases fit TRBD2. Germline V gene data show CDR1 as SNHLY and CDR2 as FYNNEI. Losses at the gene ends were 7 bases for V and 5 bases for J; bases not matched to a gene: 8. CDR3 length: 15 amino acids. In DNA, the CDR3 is TGTGCCAGCACTAGGGGACTAGCGGGAATCAACGAGCAGTACTTC. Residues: CASTRGLAGINEQYF.

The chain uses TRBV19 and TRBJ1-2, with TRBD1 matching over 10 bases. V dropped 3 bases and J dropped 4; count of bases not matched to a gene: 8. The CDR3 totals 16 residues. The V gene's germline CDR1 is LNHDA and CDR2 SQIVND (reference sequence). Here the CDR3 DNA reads TGTGCCAGTAGTATTATAGGACAGGGGGATATCTATGGCTACACCTTC. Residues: CASSIIGQGDIYGYTF.

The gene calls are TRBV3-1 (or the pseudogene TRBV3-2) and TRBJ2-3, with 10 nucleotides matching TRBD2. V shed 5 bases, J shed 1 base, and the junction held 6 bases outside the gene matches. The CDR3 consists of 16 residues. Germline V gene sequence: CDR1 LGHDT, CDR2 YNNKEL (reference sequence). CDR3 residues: CASSSGLAEGTDTQYF. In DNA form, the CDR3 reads TGTGCCAGCAGCTCCGGACTAGCGGAGGGCACAGATACGCAGTATTTT.

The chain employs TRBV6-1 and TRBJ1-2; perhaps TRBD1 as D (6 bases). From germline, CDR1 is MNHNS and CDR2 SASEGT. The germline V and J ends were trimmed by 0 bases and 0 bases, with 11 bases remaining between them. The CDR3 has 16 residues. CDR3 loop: CASSEASPGANYGYTF. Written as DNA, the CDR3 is TGTGCCAGCAGTGAAGCGTCCCCAGGGGCTAACTATGGCTACACCTTC.

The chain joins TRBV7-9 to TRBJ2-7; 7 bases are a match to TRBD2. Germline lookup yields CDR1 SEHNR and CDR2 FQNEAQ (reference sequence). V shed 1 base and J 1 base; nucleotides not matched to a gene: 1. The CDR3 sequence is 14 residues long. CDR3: CASSLGTSSYEQYF. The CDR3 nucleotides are TGTGCCAGCAGCTTAGGGACTAGTTCCTACGAGCAGTACTTC.